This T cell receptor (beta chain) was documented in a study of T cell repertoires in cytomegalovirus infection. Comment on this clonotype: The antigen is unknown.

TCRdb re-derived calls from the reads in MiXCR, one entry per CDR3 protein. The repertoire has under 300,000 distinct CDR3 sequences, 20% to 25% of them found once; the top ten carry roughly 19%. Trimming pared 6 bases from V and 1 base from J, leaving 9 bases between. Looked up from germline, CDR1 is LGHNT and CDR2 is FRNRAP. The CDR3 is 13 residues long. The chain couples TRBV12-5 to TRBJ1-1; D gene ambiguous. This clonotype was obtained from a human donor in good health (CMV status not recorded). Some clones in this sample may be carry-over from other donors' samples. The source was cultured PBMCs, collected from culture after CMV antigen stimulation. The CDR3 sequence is CASGPLRNTEAFF. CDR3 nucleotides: TGTGCTAGTGGCCCCCTCCGGAACACTGAAGCTTTCTTT.